This T cell receptor (beta chain) was profiled in a study of Ad26.COV2.S vaccination and SARS-CoV-2 variants. Findings and caveats of the study: In TCR breadth and depth analyses, total T cell responses may have been underestimated.

Sequencing was performed with immunoSEQ multiplex PCR; in TCRdb, only in-frame clones are kept and a portion is missing. The profile shows some 640,000 clones, about 90% of them singletons. A note on this clone: Its target is not known.

The treatment: roughly 19 received Ad26.COV2.S at low or high dose, single or two shots; 5 received placebo; per-sample allocation not given. Collection of the samples took place on day 63 after the first injection of vaccine or placebo. Recruitment in Boston yielded a donor of adult age, 18-55 years. In germline, CDR1 is MNHEY, CDR2 SVGEGT. This CDR3 is 17 amino acids long. V lost 6 bases, J lost 4 bases, and 15 bases stayed unmatched. The clonotype comes from a person aged 18-60 years who received the Ad26.COV2.S COVID-19 vaccine or a placebo. The gene calls are TRBV6-2 or TRBV6-3 and TRBJ2-1; TRBD2 matches at 7 bases. The material was peripheral blood, obtained in a trial of Ad26.COV2.S vaccine versus placebo. This CDR3 reads CASSPHPGLRNYNEQFF. CDR3 DNA sequence: TGTGCCAGCAGCCCCCACCCGGGACTAAGAAATTACAATGAGCAGTTCTTC.